Listed below are T cell receptor beta chains from one sample, sequenced in a study of CD8 T cells in ankylosing spondylitis. TCRdb independently ran MiXCR on the 5' RACE reads; one entry per CDR3 protein. The table records some 840,000 distinct CDR3 sequences, approximately 10% of them present only once. Input material: blood, either unsorted or a sorted T cell fraction (not recorded which). The receptors here all came from a male donor with ankylosing spondylitis. CDR3s include the opening cysteine and the closing phenylalanine or tryptophan. Fields, in order: J gene, CDR3 length, V gene, clone size, D gene, CDR3 protein, CDR3 DNA. The D gene is left open where the match is weak. Size tells how often a clone was seen (once, few, many) or the class of an expanded clone, and some rows leave it out.

j_gene: TRBJ2-7
len: 14
v_gene: TRBV6-1
abundance: -
d_gene: -
CDR3aa: CASSPFAYSYEQYF
CDR3nt: TGTGCCAGCAGTCCGTTTGCCTACTCCTACGAGCAGTACTTC

j_gene: TRBJ1-2
len: 14
v_gene: TRBV5-1
abundance: -
d_gene: -
CDR3aa: CASSPGPSNYGYTF
CDR3nt: TGCGCCAGCAGCCCCGGACCCAGCAACTATGGCTACACCTTC

j_gene: TRBJ1-2
len: 10
v_gene: TRBV30
abundance: -
d_gene: -
CDR3aa: CAAGLYGYTF
CDR3nt: TGTGCCGCGGGGCTTTATGGCTACACCTTC

j_gene: TRBJ2-2
len: 14
v_gene: TRBV20-1
abundance: few
d_gene: -
CDR3aa: CSAIGVTNTGELFF
CDR3nt: TGCAGTGCTATAGGAGTTACGAACACCGGGGAGCTGTTTTTT

j_gene: TRBJ1-6
len: 15
v_gene: TRBV12-3/TRBV12-4
abundance: -
d_gene: TRBD1
CDR3aa: CASSDRGTYNSPLHF
CDR3nt: TGTGCCAGCAGCGACAGGGGCACCTATAATTCACCCCTCCACTTT

j_gene: TRBJ2-5
len: 18
v_gene: TRBV5-5
abundance: few
d_gene: TRBD2
CDR3aa: CASSWTKRGFPNQETQYF
CDR3nt: TGTGCCAGCAGCTGGACTAAGCGGGGGTTCCCCAACCAAGAGACCCAGTACTTC

j_gene: TRBJ1-1
len: 16
v_gene: TRBV7-2
abundance: few
d_gene: -
CDR3aa: CASSLGHRLRNTEAFF
CDR3nt: TGTGCCAGCAGCCTAGGGCACAGACTCCGTAACACTGAAGCTTTCTTT

j_gene: TRBJ2-5
len: 14
v_gene: TRBV28
abundance: few
d_gene: -
CDR3aa: CASRRPGPQETQYF
CDR3nt: TGTGCCAGCAGGCGACCGGGCCCGCAAGAGACCCAGTACTTC

j_gene: TRBJ2-7
len: 12
v_gene: TRBV18
abundance: -
d_gene: -
CDR3aa: CASSVGTYEQYF
CDR3nt: TGTGCCAGCTCGGTCGGAACATACGAGCAGTACTTC

j_gene: TRBJ2-5
len: 17
v_gene: TRBV20-1
abundance: few
d_gene: TRBD2
CDR3aa: CSARDPLAGGHPDTQYF
CDR3nt: TGCAGTGCTAGAGATCCTCTAGCGGGAGGACACCCTGATACCCAGTACTTC

j_gene: TRBJ1-1
len: 13
v_gene: TRBV6-2/TRBV6-3
abundance: -
d_gene: -
CDR3aa: CASGGLIGTEAFF
CDR3nt: TGTGCCAGCGGTGGTTTAATTGGCACTGAAGCTTTCTTT

j_gene: TRBJ1-1
len: 14
v_gene: TRBV6-5
abundance: many
d_gene: -
CDR3aa: CASIFQGLLSEAFF
CDR3nt: TGTGCCAGCATTTTTCAGGGGTTGTTGAGTGAAGCTTTCTTT

j_gene: TRBJ2-3
len: 15
v_gene: TRBV5-1
abundance: -
d_gene: -
CDR3aa: CASSLRADRTDTQYF
CDR3nt: TGCGCCAGCAGCTTGCGAGCGGATCGCACAGATACGCAGTATTTT

j_gene: TRBJ2-5
len: 14
v_gene: TRBV6-2/TRBV6-3
abundance: -
d_gene: TRBD2
CDR3aa: CASRRLAIQETQYF
CDR3nt: TGTGCCAGCAGGCGACTAGCCATACAAGAGACCCAGTACTTC

j_gene: TRBJ1-1
len: 17
v_gene: TRBV4-2
abundance: few
d_gene: -
CDR3aa: CASSQDRPLRGDTEAFF
CDR3nt: TGTGCCAGCAGCCAAGACCGGCCCCTCCGGGGGGACACTGAAGCTTTCTTT

j_gene: TRBJ2-7
len: 14
v_gene: TRBV5-1
abundance: few
d_gene: -
CDR3aa: CASSFRTILNEQYF
CDR3nt: TGCGCCAGCAGCTTCCGGACGATCCTGAACGAGCAGTACTTC

j_gene: TRBJ1-1
len: 12
v_gene: TRBV9
abundance: few
d_gene: -
CDR3aa: CASSAGTDKAFF
CDR3nt: TGTGCCAGCAGCGCCGGGACGGACAAAGCTTTCTTT

j_gene: TRBJ1-1
len: 14
v_gene: TRBV9
abundance: many
d_gene: -
CDR3aa: CASSVGRLDTEAFF
CDR3nt: TGTGCCAGCAGCGTAGGCAGGTTAGACACTGAAGCTTTCTTT

j_gene: TRBJ2-1
len: 14
v_gene: TRBV10-1
abundance: few
d_gene: -
CDR3aa: CASSPRGYYNEQFF
CDR3nt: TGCGCCAGCAGTCCGCGGGGCTACTACAATGAGCAGTTCTTC

j_gene: TRBJ2-1
len: 16
v_gene: TRBV7-2
abundance: few
d_gene: -
CDR3aa: CASSFGGPSSYNEQFF
CDR3nt: TGTGCCAGCAGCTTCGGGGGCCCTAGCTCCTACAATGAGCAGTTCTTC

j_gene: TRBJ2-5
len: 17
v_gene: TRBV6-2/TRBV6-3
abundance: few
d_gene: -
CDR3aa: CASSYPSGAAGSETQYF
CDR3nt: TGTGCCAGCAGTTACCCCTCGGGGGCGGCAGGGTCAGAGACCCAGTACTTC

j_gene: TRBJ1-1
len: 15
v_gene: TRBV12-3/TRBV12-4
abundance: many
d_gene: -
CDR3aa: CASSLWGGMNTEAFF
CDR3nt: TGTGCCAGCAGCTTATGGGGGGGCATGAACACTGAAGCTTTCTTT

j_gene: TRBJ2-4
len: 15
v_gene: TRBV3-1
abundance: -
d_gene: -
CDR3aa: CASSQDLTGRSAQYF
CDR3nt: TGTGCCAGCAGCCAAGACCTGACCGGACGGTCGGCTCAGTACTTC

j_gene: TRBJ2-1
len: 13
v_gene: TRBV7-2
abundance: -
d_gene: TRBD2
CDR3aa: CAIGAGPYNEQFF
CDR3nt: TGTGCCATAGGAGCGGGACCTTACAATGAGCAGTTCTTC

j_gene: TRBJ2-3
len: 15
v_gene: TRBV5-5
abundance: few
d_gene: -
CDR3aa: CASRPPGRETDTQYF
CDR3nt: TGTGCCAGCAGACCGCCAGGCAGGGAGACAGATACGCAGTATTTT

j_gene: TRBJ2-3
len: 16
v_gene: TRBV7-2
abundance: -
d_gene: TRBD1
CDR3aa: CASRQGQGPSTDTQYF
CDR3nt: TGTGCCAGCAGACAGGGACAGGGCCCTAGCACAGATACGCAGTATTTT

j_gene: TRBJ2-1
len: 15
v_gene: TRBV20-1
abundance: -
d_gene: TRBD2
CDR3aa: CSARAPSGRGDEQFF
CDR3nt: TGCAGTGCTAGAGCCCCCAGCGGGAGGGGAGATGAGCAGTTCTTC

j_gene: TRBJ1-1
len: 13
v_gene: TRBV7-2
abundance: few
d_gene: -
CDR3aa: CASSANRGTEAFF
CDR3nt: TGTGCCAGCAGCGCCAACAGAGGCACTGAAGCTTTCTTT

j_gene: TRBJ2-1
len: 15
v_gene: TRBV7-8
abundance: -
d_gene: -
CDR3aa: CASSFLQSSYNEQFF
CDR3nt: TGTGCCAGCAGCTTCCTCCAAAGCTCCTACAATGAGCAGTTCTTC

j_gene: TRBJ2-5
len: 15
v_gene: TRBV19
abundance: -
d_gene: TRBD1
CDR3aa: CASSKNARGLKTQYF
CDR3nt: TGTGCCAGTAGTAAGAATGCCAGGGGGCTGAAGACCCAGTACTTC

j_gene: TRBJ2-7
len: 16
v_gene: TRBV3-1
abundance: few
d_gene: TRBD2
CDR3aa: CASSQDRGGAPYEQYF
CDR3nt: TGTGCCAGCAGCCAAGATCGGGGAGGGGCCCCCTACGAGCAGTACTTC

j_gene: TRBJ2-4
len: 19
v_gene: TRBV10-3
abundance: few
d_gene: TRBD2
CDR3aa: CAIRGEASGTTRSENIQYF
CDR3nt: TGTGCCATCAGAGGGGAGGCTAGCGGGACCACGAGGTCGGAAAACATTCAGTACTTC

j_gene: TRBJ2-2
len: 15
v_gene: TRBV5-1
abundance: few
d_gene: TRBD2
CDR3aa: CASSRREANTGELFF
CDR3nt: TGCGCCAGCAGCCGGCGGGAGGCGAACACCGGGGAGCTGTTTTTT

j_gene: TRBJ2-3
len: 15
v_gene: TRBV10-2
abundance: many
d_gene: -
CDR3aa: CASKVNSEGTDTQYF
CDR3nt: TGCGCCAGCAAAGTCAACTCAGAGGGCACAGATACGCAGTATTTT

j_gene: TRBJ2-5
len: 14
v_gene: TRBV7-2
abundance: -
d_gene: -
CDR3aa: CASSAPPRVETQYF
CDR3nt: TGTGCCAGCAGCGCCCCCCCCCGGGTCGAGACCCAGTACTTC

j_gene: TRBJ2-1
len: 20
v_gene: TRBV11-2
abundance: few
d_gene: TRBD2
CDR3aa: CASSFLAGEGRGRSYNEQFF
CDR3nt: TGTGCCAGCAGCTTCTTGGCGGGAGAGGGTAGGGGTAGGTCCTACAATGAGCAGTTCTTC

j_gene: TRBJ2-2
len: 16
v_gene: TRBV6-2/TRBV6-3
abundance: few
d_gene: -
CDR3aa: CASRNLRTASTGELFF
CDR3nt: TGTGCCAGCAGAAACCTCAGGACTGCTAGCACCGGGGAGCTGTTTTTT

j_gene: TRBJ2-7
len: 13
v_gene: TRBV18
abundance: few
d_gene: TRBD2
CDR3aa: CASSPAGGHEQYF
CDR3nt: TGTGCCAGCTCACCAGCGGGGGGCCACGAGCAGTACTTC

j_gene: TRBJ1-4
len: 15
v_gene: TRBV7-2
abundance: many
d_gene: -
CDR3aa: CASSPQGQANEKLFF
CDR3nt: TGTGCCAGCAGCCCCCAGGGTCAGGCTAATGAAAAACTGTTTTTT

j_gene: TRBJ2-5
len: 16
v_gene: TRBV7-2
abundance: few
d_gene: -
CDR3aa: CASSLANAGVQETQYF
CDR3nt: TGTGCCAGCAGCTTAGCGAATGCAGGGGTACAAGAGACCCAGTACTTC

j_gene: TRBJ1-5
len: 16
v_gene: TRBV7-2
abundance: -
d_gene: -
CDR3aa: CASSLVGGGLSQPQHF
CDR3nt: TGTGCCAGCAGCTTAGTAGGGGGGGGGCTAAGTCAGCCCCAGCATTTT

j_gene: TRBJ2-1
len: 16
v_gene: TRBV7-6
abundance: few
d_gene: TRBD2
CDR3aa: CASSLWELAGDNEQFF
CDR3nt: TGTGCCAGCAGCTTATGGGAACTAGCGGGGGACAATGAGCAGTTCTTC